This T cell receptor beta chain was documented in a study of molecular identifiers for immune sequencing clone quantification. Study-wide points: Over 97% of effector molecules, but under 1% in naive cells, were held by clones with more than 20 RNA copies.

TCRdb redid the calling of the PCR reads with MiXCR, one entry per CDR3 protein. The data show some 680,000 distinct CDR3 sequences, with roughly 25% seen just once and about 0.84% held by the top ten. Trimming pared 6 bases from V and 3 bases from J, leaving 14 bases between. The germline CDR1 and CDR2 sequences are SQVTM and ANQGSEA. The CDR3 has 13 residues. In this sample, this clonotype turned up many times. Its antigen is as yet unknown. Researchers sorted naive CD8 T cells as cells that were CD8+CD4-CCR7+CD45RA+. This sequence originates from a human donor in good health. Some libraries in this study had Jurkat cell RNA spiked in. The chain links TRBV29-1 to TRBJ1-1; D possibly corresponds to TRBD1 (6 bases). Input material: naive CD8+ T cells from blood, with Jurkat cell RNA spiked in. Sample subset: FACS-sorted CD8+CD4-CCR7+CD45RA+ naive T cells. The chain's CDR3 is CSVGTPGDTEAFF. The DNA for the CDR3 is TGCAGCGTCGGGACACCGGGGGACACTGAAGCTTTCTTT.